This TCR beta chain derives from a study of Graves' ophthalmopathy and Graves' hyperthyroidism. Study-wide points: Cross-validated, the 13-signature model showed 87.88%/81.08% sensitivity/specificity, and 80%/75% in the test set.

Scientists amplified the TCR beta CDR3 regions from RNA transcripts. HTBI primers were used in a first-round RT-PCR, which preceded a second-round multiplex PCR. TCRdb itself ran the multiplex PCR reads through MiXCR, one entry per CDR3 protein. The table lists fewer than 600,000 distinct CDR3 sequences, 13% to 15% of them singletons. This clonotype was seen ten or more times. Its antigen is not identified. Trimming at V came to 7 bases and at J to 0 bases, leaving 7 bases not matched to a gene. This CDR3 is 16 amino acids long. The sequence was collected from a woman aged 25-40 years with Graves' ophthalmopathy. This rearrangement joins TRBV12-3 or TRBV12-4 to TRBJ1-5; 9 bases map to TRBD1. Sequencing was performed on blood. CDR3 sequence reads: CASTYGTGRSNQPQHF. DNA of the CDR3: TGTGCCAGCACCTACGGGACAGGGCGTAGCAATCAGCCCCAGCATTTT.